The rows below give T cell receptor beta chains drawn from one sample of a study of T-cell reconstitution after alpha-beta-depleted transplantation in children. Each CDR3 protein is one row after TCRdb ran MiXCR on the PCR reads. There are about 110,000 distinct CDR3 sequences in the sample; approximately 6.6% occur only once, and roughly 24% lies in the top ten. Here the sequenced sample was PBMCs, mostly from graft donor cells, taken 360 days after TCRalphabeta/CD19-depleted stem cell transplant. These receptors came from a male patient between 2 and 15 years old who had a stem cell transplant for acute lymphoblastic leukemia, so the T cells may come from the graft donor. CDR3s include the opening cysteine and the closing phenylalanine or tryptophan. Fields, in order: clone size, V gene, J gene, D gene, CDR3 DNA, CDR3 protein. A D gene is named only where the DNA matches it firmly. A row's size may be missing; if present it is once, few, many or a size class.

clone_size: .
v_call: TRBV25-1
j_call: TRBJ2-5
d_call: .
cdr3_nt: TGTGCCAGCAGTTCCAGGGGGGGCTGGGAGACCCAGTACTTC
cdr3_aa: CASSSRGGWETQYF

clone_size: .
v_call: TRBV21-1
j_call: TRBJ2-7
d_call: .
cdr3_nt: TGTGCCAGCAGCACCCCGGATCTAGCGGGGGACCACGAGCAGTACTTC
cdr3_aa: CASSTPDLAGDHEQYF

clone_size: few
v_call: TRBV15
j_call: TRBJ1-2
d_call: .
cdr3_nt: TGTGCCACCATAGGAGAGCCGAACTATGGCTACACCTTC
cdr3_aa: CATIGEPNYGYTF

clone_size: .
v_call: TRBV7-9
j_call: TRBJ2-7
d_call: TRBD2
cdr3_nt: TGTGCCAGCAGTTCTAGCGGGGGGCCGCCCTACGAGCAGTACTTC
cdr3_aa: CASSSSGGPPYEQYF

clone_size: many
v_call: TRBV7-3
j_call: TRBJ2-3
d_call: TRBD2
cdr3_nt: TGTGCCAGCAGCTTAGGATGGGGGGGTGAAACAGATACGCAGTATTTT
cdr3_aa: CASSLGWGGETDTQYF

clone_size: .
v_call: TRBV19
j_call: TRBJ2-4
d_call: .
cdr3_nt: TGTGCCAGTTGGCGACAGCCTGCCAGGGATCAGTACTTC
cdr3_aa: CASWRQPARDQYF

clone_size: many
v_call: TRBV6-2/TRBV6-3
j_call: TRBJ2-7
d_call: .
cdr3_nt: TGTGCCAGCAGTCGCTGGTCCCCCTACGAGCAGTACTTC
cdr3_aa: CASSRWSPYEQYF

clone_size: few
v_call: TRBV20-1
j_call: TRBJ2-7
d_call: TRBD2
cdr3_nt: TGCAGTGCTACCGCGGGGGGGGAGTACTTC
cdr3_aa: CSATAGGEYF

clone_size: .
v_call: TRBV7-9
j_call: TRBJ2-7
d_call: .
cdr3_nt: TGTGCCAGCAGCTTAGTATGGGGCGAGCAGTACTTC
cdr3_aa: CASSLVWGEQYF

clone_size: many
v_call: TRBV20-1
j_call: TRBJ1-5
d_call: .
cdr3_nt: TGCAGTGCTAGAGATCTCACAGTACATAGCAATCAGCCCCAGCATTTT
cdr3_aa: CSARDLTVHSNQPQHF

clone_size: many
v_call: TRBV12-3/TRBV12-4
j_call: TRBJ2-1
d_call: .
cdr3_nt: TGTGCCAGCAGTTCTCCGCGTGAGCAGTTCTTC
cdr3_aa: CASSSPREQFF

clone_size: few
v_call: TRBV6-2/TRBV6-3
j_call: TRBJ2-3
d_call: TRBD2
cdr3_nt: TGTGCCAGCAGTTACCCCCTAGCGGGGGGGCCGTCAGATACGCAGTATTTT
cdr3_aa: CASSYPLAGGPSDTQYF

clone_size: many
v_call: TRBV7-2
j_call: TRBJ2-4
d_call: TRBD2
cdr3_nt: TGTGCCAGCAGCCCCGGGACTAGGAGGCACATTCAGTACTTC
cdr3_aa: CASSPGTRRHIQYF

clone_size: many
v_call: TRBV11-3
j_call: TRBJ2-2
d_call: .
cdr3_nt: TGTGCCAGCAGCTTGGGTCAGAGTAACACCGGGGAGCTGTTTTTT
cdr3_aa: CASSLGQSNTGELFF

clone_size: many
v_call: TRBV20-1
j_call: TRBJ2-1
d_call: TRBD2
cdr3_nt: TGCAGTGCTTCACCTCTAGCGGGGGGGGAGGGTGAGCAGTTCTTC
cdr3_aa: CSASPLAGGEGEQFF

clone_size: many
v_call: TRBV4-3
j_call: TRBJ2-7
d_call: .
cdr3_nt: TGCGCCAGCAGCCAAGATTTTACAGGGAACGAGCAGTACTTC
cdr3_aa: CASSQDFTGNEQYF

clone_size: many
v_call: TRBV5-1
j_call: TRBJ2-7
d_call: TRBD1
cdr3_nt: TGCGCCAGCAGAGCAGGACAGGGCTACGAGCAGTACTTC
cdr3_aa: CASRAGQGYEQYF

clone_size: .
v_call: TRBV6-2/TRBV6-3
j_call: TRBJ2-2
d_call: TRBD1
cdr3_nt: TGTGCCAGCAGTATCCGGGACAGGGGGAAGCCCAGGGAGCTGTTTTTT
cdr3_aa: CASSIRDRGKPRELFF